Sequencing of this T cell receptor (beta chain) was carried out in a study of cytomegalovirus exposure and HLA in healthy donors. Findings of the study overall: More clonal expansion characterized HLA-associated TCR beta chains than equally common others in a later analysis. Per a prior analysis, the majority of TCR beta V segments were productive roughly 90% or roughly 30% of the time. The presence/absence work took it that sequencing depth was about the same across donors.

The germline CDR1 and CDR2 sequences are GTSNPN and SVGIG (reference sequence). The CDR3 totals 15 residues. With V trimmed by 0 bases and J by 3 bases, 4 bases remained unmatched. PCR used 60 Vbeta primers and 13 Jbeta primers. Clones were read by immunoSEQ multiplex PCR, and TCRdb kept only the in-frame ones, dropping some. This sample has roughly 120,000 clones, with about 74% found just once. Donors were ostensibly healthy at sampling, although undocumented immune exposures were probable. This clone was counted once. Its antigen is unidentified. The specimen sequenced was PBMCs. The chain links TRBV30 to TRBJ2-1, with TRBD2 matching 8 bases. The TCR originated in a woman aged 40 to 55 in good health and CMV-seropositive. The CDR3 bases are TGTGCCTGGAGTGTAGGTAGCGGGAACTACAATGAGCAGTTCTTC. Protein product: CAWSVGSGNYNEQFF.